This T cell receptor beta chain was recorded in a study of shared clonotypes between healthy human individuals. General study results and limits: On the whole, naive subsets had larger estimated richness than memory subsets had.

Clones were read by immunoSEQ multiplex PCR, and TCRdb kept only the in-frame ones, dropping some. In the table there are 550,000 to 800,000 clones, around 91% of which are singletons. Trimming pared 3 bases from V and 2 bases from J, leaving 2 bases between. In germline, CDR1 is SEHNR, CDR2 FQNEAQ (reference sequence). CDR3 length: 11 residues. Concerning this clone: Its antigen is as yet unknown. Other nucleotide sequences from this sample produce the same CDR3.

With CCR7-negative CD45RA+ TemRA cells, CD45RO+ cells were combined in CD8 memory. The TCR originated in a man between 18 and 29 years old in good health. Some clones in this sample may be carry-over from other donors' samples. The chain combines TRBV7-9 with TRBJ2-7; no clear D gene. Material: memory CD8+ T cells from PBMCs. Described subset: CD45RO+ cells pooled with CCR7-negative TemRA cells. Here the CDR3 DNA reads TGTGCCAGCAGCTTCACCTACGAGCAGTACTTC. Its protein product is CASSFTYEQYF.